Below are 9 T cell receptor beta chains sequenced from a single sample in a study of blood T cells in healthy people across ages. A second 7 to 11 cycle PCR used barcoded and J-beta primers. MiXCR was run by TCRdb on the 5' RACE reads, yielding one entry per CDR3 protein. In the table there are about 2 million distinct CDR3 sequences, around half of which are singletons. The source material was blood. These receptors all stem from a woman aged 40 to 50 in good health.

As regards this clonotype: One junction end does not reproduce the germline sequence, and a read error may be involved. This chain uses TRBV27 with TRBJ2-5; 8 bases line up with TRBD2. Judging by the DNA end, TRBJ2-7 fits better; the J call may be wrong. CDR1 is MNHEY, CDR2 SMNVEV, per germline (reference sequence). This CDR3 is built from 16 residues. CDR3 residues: CTSSLSAGGGTYEQYF. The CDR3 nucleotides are TGTACCAGCAGTTTATCGGCCGGGGGGGGAACCTACGAGCAGTACTTC.

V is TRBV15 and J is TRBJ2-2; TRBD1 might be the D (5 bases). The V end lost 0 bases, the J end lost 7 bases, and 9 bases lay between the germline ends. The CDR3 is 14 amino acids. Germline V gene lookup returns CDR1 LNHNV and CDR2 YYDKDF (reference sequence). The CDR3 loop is CATSRDRVRGELFF. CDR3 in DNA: TGTGCCACCAGCAGAGACAGGGTTCGCGGGGAGCTGTTTTTT.

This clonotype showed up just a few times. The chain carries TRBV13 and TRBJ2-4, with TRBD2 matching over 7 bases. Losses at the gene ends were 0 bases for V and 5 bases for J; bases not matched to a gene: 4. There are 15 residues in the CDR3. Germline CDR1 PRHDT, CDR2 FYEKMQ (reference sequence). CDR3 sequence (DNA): TGTGCCAGCAGCTTAGGCGCTAGCGGAGAAAACATTCAGTACTTC. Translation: CASSLGASGENIQYF.

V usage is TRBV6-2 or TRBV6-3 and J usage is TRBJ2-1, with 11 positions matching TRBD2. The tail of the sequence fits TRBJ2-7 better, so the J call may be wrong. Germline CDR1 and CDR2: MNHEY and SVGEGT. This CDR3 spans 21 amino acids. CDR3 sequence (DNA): TGTGCCAGCAGTTACCCCCAGGGACTAGCGGTGAGGAGGGTGGGATACAATGAGCAGTACTTC. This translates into CASSYPQGLAVRRVGYNEQYF.

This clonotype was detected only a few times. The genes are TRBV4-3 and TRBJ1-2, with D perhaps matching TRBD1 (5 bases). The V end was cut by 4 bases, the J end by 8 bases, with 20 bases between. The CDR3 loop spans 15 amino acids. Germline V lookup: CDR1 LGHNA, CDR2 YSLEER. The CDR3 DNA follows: TGCGCCAGCAGCCGGGGGGACCCATTCTACTCCGGCTACACCTTC. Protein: CASSRGDPFYSGYTF.

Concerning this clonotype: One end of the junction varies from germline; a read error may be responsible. The CDR3 spells CSAREEGFVEKPFF. The CDR3 nucleotides are TGCAGTGCTAGAGAGGAAGGGTTTGTTGAAAAACCGTTTTTT. V is TRBV20-1 and J is TRBJ1-4; D gene ambiguous. Per germline, CDR1 DFQATT and CDR2 SNEGSKA (reference sequence). The CDR3 has 14 amino acids.

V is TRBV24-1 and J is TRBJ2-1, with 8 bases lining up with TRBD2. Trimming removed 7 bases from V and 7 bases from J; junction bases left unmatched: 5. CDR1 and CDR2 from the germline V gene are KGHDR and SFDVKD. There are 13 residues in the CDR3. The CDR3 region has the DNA TGTGCCACCAGGAATAGCGGGGTGAATGAGCAGTTCTTC. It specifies CATRNSGVNEQFF.

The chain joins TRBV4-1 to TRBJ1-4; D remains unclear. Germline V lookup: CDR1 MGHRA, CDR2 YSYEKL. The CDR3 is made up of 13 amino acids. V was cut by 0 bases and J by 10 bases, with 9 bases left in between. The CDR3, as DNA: TGCGCCAGCAGCCAAGATGGAGGGAGAAAACTGTTTTTT. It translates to CASSQDGGRKLFF.

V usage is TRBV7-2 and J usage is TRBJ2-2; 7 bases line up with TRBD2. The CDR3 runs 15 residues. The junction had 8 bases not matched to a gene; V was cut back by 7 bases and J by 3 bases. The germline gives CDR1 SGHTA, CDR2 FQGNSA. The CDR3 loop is CASTRASGDTGELFF. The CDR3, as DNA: TGTGCCAGCACTAGGGCTAGCGGCGACACCGGGGAGCTGTTTTTT.